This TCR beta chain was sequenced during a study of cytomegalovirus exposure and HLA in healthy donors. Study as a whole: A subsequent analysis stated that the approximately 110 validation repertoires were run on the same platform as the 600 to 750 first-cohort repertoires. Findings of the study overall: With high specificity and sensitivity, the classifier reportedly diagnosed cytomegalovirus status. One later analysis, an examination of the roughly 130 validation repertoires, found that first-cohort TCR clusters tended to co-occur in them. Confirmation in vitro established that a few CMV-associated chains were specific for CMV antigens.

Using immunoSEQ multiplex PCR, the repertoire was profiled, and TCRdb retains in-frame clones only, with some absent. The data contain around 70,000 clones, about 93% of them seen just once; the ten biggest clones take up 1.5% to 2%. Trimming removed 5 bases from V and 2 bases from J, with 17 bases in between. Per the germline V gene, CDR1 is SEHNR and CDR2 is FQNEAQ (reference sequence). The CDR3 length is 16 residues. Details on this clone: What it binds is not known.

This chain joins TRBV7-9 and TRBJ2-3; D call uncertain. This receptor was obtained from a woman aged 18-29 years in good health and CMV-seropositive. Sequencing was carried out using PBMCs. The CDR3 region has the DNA TGTGCCAGCAGCCTTCCCGGTACAGCCTACACAGATACGCAGTATTTT. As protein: CASSLPGTAYTDTQYF.